The source of this T cell receptor beta chain is a study of blood T cell repertoires in COVID-19. Study details: Samples representing acute and convalescent COVID-19 were sourced from the United States, Italy and Spain. T cells, B-cell-depleted T cells, or PBMCs supplied cDNA or gDNA.

TCRdb keeps only in-frame clones here, not all; method: immunoSEQ multiplex PCR. The sample yields around 370,000 clones, more than 75% seen once. This CDR3 has 15 residues. Trimming took 3 bases from V and 0 from J; bases not matched to a gene: 2. Germline values: CDR1 KGHSH, CDR2 LQKENI. The sequenced sample was peripheral blood. This TCR was recovered from a woman under 30 who had recovered from COVID-19. The chain couples TRBV18 to TRBJ2-4; 7 bases fit TRBD2. The CDR3 DNA is TGTGCCAGCTCACCGGGGGGGGTAGCCAAAAACATTCAGTACTTC. Its protein is CASSPGGVAKNIQYF.